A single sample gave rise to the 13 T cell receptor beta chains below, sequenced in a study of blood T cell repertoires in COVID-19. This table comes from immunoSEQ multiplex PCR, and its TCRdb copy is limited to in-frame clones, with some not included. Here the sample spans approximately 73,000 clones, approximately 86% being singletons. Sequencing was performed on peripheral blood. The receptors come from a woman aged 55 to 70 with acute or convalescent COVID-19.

CDR3 loop: CASSPPRDSIYNEQFF. The CDR3 region has the DNA TGTGCCAGCAGCCCCCCGCGGGACTCCATCTACAATGAGCAGTTCTTC. The chain joins TRBV16 to TRBJ2-1; maybe TRBD2 (6 bases). Trimming shortened V by 4 bases and J by 3 bases, and 16 bases separated the two germline ends. This CDR3 has 16 residues. Germline V gene lookup returns CDR1 KGHSY and CDR2 FQNENV.

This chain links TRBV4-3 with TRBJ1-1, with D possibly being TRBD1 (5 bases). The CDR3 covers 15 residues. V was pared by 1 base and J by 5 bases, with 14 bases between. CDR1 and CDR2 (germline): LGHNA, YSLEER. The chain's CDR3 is CASSQGLRRGTEAFF. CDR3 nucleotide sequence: TGCGCCAGCAGCCAAGGACTCAGAAGGGGAACTGAAGCTTTCTTT.

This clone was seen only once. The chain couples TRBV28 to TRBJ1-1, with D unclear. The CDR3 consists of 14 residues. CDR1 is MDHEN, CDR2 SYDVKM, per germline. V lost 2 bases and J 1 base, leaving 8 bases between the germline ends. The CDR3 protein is CASSLHPGNTEAFF. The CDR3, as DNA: TGTGCCAGCAGTTTACATCCAGGGAACACTGAAGCTTTCTTT.

Here the CDR3 reads CASNLQIYEQYF. In DNA form, the CDR3 reads TGTGCCAGTAATCTGCAGATCTACGAGCAGTACTTC. V and J are TRBV27 and TRBJ2-7; D call uncertain. This CDR3 has 12 residues. V was pared by 9 bases and J by 3 bases, with 12 bases between. Germline CDR1 MNHEY, CDR2 SMNVEV (reference sequence).

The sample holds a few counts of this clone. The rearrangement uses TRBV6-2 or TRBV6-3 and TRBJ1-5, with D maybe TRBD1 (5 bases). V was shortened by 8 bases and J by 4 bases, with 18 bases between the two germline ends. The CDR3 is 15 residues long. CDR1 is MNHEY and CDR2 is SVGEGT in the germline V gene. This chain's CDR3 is CASGPTGGWNQPQHF. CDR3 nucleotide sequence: TGTGCCAGCGGCCCTACCGGGGGTTGGAATCAGCCCCAGCATTTT.

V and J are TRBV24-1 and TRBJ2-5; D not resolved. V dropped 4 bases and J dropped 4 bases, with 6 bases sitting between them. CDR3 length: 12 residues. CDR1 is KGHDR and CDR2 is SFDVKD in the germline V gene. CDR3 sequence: CATSENIETQYF. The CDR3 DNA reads TGTGCCACCAGTGAAAATATAGAGACCCAGTACTTC.

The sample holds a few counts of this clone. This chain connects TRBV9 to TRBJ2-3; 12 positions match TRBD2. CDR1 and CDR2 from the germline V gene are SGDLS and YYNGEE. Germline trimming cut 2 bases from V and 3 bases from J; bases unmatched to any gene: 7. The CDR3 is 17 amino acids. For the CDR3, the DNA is TGTGCCAGCAGCGTGGGATCTAGCGGGGGGGCGACAGATACGCAGTATTTT. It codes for CASSVGSSGGATDTQYF.

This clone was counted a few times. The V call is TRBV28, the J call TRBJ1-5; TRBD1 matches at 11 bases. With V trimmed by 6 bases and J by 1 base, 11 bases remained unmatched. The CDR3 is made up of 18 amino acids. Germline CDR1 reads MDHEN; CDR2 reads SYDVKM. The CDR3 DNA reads TGTGCCAGCAGGCTCGGGACAGGGGGGGGTAGGAGCAATCAGCCCCAGCATTTT. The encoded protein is CASRLGTGGGRSNQPQHF.

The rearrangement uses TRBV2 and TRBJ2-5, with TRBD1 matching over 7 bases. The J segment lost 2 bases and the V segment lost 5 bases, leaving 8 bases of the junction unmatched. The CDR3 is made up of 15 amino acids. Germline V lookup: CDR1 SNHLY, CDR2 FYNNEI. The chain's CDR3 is CASSRRDSMQETQYF. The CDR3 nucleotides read TGTGCCAGCAGTCGTAGGGACAGCATGCAAGAGACCCAGTACTTC.

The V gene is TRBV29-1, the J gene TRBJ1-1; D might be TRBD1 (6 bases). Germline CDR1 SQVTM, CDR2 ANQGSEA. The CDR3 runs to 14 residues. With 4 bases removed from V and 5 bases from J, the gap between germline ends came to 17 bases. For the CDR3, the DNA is TGCAGCGTTGCCTTACAGGGAGTAGGGACTGAAGCTTTCTTT. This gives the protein CSVALQGVGTEAFF.

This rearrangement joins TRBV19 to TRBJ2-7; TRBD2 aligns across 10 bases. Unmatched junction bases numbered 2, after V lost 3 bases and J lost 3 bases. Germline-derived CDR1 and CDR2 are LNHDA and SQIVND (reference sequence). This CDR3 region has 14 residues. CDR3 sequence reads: CASSITSGVYEQYF. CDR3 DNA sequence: TGTGCCAGTAGTATTACTAGCGGGGTCTACGAGCAGTACTTC. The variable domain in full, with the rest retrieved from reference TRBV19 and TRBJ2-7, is DGGITQSPKYLFRKEGQNVTLSCEQNLNHDAMYWYRQDPGQGLRLIYYSQIVNDFQKGDIAEGYSVSREKKESFPLTVTSAQKNPTAFYLCASSITSGVYEQYFGPGTRLTVT.

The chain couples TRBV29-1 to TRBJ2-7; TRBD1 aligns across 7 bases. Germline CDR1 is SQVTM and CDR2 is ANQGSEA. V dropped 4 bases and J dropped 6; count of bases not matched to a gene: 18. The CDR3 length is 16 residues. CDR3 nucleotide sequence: TGCAGCGTTGGGTTGGCAGGGGGTGTGGGTTCGGGCGAGCAGTACTTC. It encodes CSVGLAGGVGSGEQYF.

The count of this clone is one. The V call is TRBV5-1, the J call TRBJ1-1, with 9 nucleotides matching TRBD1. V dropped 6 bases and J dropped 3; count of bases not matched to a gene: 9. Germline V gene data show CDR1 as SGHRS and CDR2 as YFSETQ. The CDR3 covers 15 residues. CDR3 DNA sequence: TGCGCCAGCACCTTACTCGGGACAGGGCACACTGAAGCTTTCTTT. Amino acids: CASTLLGTGHTEAFF.